Shown below are 2 T cell receptor beta chains from a single sample sequenced in a study of blood T cell repertoires in COVID-19. Here immunoSEQ multiplex PCR was the method, and the copy in TCRdb shows in-frame clones only, minus some. This sample yields about 380,000 clones, of which about 90% are seen a single time; under 1.5% belongs to the top ten. Sequenced material: PBMCs or T cells enriched from blood (not recorded which). The receptors originated from a man aged 30 to 39 who had recovered from COVID-19.

This chain links TRBV19 with TRBJ2-7, with 13 positions matching TRBD2. Germline V gene data show CDR1 as LNHDA and CDR2 as SQIVND (reference sequence). The CDR3 length is 16 residues. The trim removed 2 bases at V and 2 bases at J, leaving 3 bases unmatched. This chain's CDR3 is CASSISGLAGAYEQYF. The CDR3 DNA reads TGTGCCAGTAGTATATCCGGACTAGCGGGGGCCTACGAGCAGTACTTC.

This chain uses TRBV30 with TRBJ2-7; D ambiguous. The CDR3 has 14 residues. Looked up from germline, CDR1 is GTSNPN and CDR2 is SVGIG (reference sequence). V lost 0 bases and J 4 bases, leaving 13 bases between the germline ends. This CDR3 reads CAWSVRDKPYEQYF. Here the CDR3 DNA reads TGTGCCTGGAGTGTAAGAGACAAGCCGTACGAGCAGTACTTC.